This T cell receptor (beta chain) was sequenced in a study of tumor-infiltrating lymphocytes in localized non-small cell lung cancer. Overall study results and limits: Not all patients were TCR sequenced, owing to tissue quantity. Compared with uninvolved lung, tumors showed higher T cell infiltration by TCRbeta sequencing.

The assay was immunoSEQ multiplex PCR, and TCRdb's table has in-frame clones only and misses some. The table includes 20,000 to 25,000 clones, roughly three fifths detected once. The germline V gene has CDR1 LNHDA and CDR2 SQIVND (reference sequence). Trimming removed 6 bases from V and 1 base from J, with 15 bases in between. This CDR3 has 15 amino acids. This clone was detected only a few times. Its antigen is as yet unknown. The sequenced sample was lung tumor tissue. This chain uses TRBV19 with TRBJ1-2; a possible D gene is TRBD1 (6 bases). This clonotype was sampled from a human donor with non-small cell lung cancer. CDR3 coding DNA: TGTGCCAGTAGCTACACTGGGACATTTAACTATGGCTACACCTTC. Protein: CASSYTGTFNYGYTF.